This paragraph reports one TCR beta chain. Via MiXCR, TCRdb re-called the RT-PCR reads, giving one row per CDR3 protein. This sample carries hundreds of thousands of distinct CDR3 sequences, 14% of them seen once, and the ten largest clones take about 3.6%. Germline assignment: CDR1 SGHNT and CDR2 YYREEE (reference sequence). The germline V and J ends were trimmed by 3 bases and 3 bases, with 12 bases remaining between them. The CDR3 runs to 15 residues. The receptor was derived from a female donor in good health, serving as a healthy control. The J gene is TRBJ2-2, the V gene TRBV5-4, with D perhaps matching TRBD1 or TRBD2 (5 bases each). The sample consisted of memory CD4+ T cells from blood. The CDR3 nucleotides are TGTGCCAGCAGCTCGCTAAGGGGAGACACCGGGGAGCTGTTTTTT. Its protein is CASSSLRGDTGELFF.